Listed below are T cell receptor beta chains from one sample, sequenced in a study of identical twins. One entry per CDR3 protein results from TCRdb running MiXCR on the 5' RACE reads. Of fewer than 900,000 distinct CDR3 sequences in the sample, roughly 20% were seen once. The same data also went into a second study, on T cells expressing NK-cell markers.

The sample consisted of PBMCs. The receptors originated from a woman younger than 35 in good health. CDR3s include the opening cysteine and the closing phenylalanine or tryptophan. Fields, in order: J gene, V gene, D gene, clone size, CDR3 DNA, CDR3 protein. The D gene is left open where the match is weak. Clone sizes are given selectively: once, few, many, or a class where the clone is expanded.

>TRBJ1-6|TRBV30|NA|NA
TGTGCCTGGAGGCGAACCGGGGGAAACCAGAATTCACCCCTCCACTTT
CAWRRTGGNQNSPLHF
>TRBJ2-5|TRBV12-3/TRBV12-4|TRBD2|NA
TGTGCCAGCAGTTTCACCGGGACTAGTACGGAGACCCAGTACTTC
CASSFTGTSTETQYF
>TRBJ2-2|TRBV12-3/TRBV12-4|NA|few
TGTGCCAGCAGACCCCCCGGGGCCAGGGCGCACGGGGAGCTGTTTTTT
CASRPPGARAHGELFF
>TRBJ2-7|TRBV20-1|NA|many
TGCAGTGTAGATAAGGGTGAGCAGTACTTC
CSVDKGEQYF
>TRBJ2-1|TRBV12-3/TRBV12-4|TRBD2|NA
TGTGCCGGACAATTTAGCGGGAGGGCCCCTGAGCAGTTCTTC
CAGQFSGRAPEQFF
>TRBJ2-4|TRBV7-2|TRBD2|few
TGTGCCAGCAGCTTAGCCGTGGGAGGGGTGGCGGCCAAAAACATTCAGTACTTC
CASSLAVGGVAAKNIQYF
>TRBJ1-3|TRBV29-1|NA|NA
TGCAGCGTTGACCTAGGGAAACCTTCTGGAAACACCATATATTTT
CSVDLGKPSGNTIYF
>TRBJ1-1|TRBV20-1|NA|few
TGCAGTGCTTCTTTGGGGAGCACTGAAGCTTTCTTT
CSASLGSTEAFF
>TRBJ2-3|TRBV20-1|NA|NA
TGCTGTGCTAGAGATCTGACCCCGCTCGAAAGCACAGATACGCAGTATTTT
CCARDLTPLESTDTQYF
>TRBJ1-1|TRBV20-1|NA|NA
TGCAGTGCTAGAGAGGTGGGCCACCCAGGGGCTTTCTTT
CSAREVGHPGAFF
>TRBJ2-1|TRBV20-1|TRBD2|many
TGCAGTGCTATCTTTGGGCGGGAGTATCACAATGAGCAGTTCTTC
CSAIFGREYHNEQFF
>TRBJ2-2|TRBV5-1|NA|NA
TGCGCCAGCAGACAGGGATCAGTGTCCACCGGGGAGCTGTTTTTT
CASRQGSVSTGELFF
>TRBJ2-1|TRBV6-1|TRBD1|NA
TGTGCCAGTACACATACCCTGACAGGGGCGGTCGGGAACAATGAGCAGTTCTTC
CASTHTLTGAVGNNEQFF
>TRBJ1-1|TRBV10-3|NA|NA
TGTGCCATCAAACCAGGGGCCATGAACACTGAAGCTTTCTTT
CAIKPGAMNTEAFF
>TRBJ1-1|TRBV12-3/TRBV12-4|NA|NA
TGTGCCAGCAGTTTGAGACAGACTCGCCGGAACACTGAAGCTTTCTTT
CASSLRQTRRNTEAFF
>TRBJ1-4|TRBV15|TRBD1|NA
TGTGCCACCAGCAGATTGGACAGGGAAGACGAAAAACTGTTTTTT
CATSRLDREDEKLFF
>TRBJ2-7|TRBV20-1|TRBD2|NA
TGCAGTGCTGATCGACTAGCGGGGGGGGTCTACGAGCAGTACTTC
CSADRLAGGVYEQYF
>TRBJ1-1|TRBV7-6|TRBD1|NA
TGTGCCAGCAGCCTCCAGGACAGGGAGGGTGAAGCTTTCTTT
CASSLQDREGEAFF
>TRBJ2-7|TRBV7-2|NA|few
TGTGCCAGCAGCTTAGCGGGAGGATCTAACGAGCAGTACTTC
CASSLAGGSNEQYF
>TRBJ2-1|TRBV7-6|TRBD2|many
TGTGCCAGCAGCCGCCTTGTGACTAGCGGAAGGGGCAATGAGCAGTTCTTC
CASSRLVTSGRGNEQFF
>TRBJ1-5|TRBV7-6|TRBD1|NA
TGTGCCAGCAGCACCCTGACAGGGCCTAATCAGCCCCAGCATTTT
CASSTLTGPNQPQHF
>TRBJ2-5|TRBV2|TRBD2|many
TGTGCCAGCAGTGAAGGAGCGGGGAGCCAAGAGACCCAGTACTTC
CASSEGAGSQETQYF
>TRBJ2-2|TRBV12-3/TRBV12-4|TRBD2|NA
TGTGCCAGCAGTGGGACTAGCGGGCCTGGGGGAGGGGAGCTGTTTTTT
CASSGTSGPGGGELFF
>TRBJ2-7|TRBV7-8|NA|many
TGTGCCAGCAGCTCCGAGGGACCATCCTACGAGCAGTACTTC
CASSSEGPSYEQYF
>TRBJ1-5|TRBV5-1|NA|few
TGCGCCAGCAGCTTGGGTCCAGGACGCAATCAGCCCCAGCATTTT
CASSLGPGRNQPQHF
>TRBJ1-2|TRBV2|NA|NA
TGTGCCAGCAGTGGGACAGTTGGAGGCTACACCTTC
CASSGTVGGYTF
>TRBJ2-7|TRBV7-2|TRBD1|NA
TGTGCCAGCAGCTTAGAGTTGGGACAGTCCTACGAGCAGTACTTC
CASSLELGQSYEQYF
>TRBJ2-1|TRBV12-3/TRBV12-4|NA|many
TGTGCCAGCAGTACTGGACGCAACAATGAGCAGTTCTTC
CASSTGRNNEQFF
>TRBJ1-2|TRBV12-3/TRBV12-4|NA|NA
TGTGCCAGCAGTTTGAAGGGCCTTCTCTATGGCTACACCTTC
CASSLKGLLYGYTF
>TRBJ2-1|TRBV6-1|TRBD2|NA
TGTGCCAGCAGTAAGCCGAGACTAGCGGGAGTAGGTGAGCAGTTCTTC
CASSKPRLAGVGEQFF
>TRBJ2-5|TRBV7-9|TRBD2|NA
TGTGCCAGCAGCTTGGTTAGCGGGAAGCAGACCCAGTACTTC
CASSLVSGKQTQYF
>TRBJ2-3|TRBV12-3/TRBV12-4|TRBD2|NA
TGTGCCAGCAGCCCTAGCGGCTCAGATACGCAGTATTTT
CASSPSGSDTQYF
>TRBJ2-3|TRBV5-1|NA|many
TGCGCCAGCACCTCTTGGGGGGCTACGGATACGCAGTATTTT
CASTSWGATDTQYF
>TRBJ2-1|TRBV4-2|TRBD2|many
TGTGCCAGCAGGCGTACTAGCGGGGACTACAATGAGCAGTTCTTC
CASRRTSGDYNEQFF
>TRBJ2-7|TRBV20-1|NA|few
TGCAGTGCCGACCGGGCAGGCAGCTACGAGCAGTACTTC
CSADRAGSYEQYF
>TRBJ2-3|TRBV10-3|TRBD2|NA
TGTGCCATCGGGCGGGAGATAGGATCTAGCACAGATACGCAGTATTTT
CAIGREIGSSTDTQYF
>TRBJ2-2|TRBV4-1|TRBD1|many
TGCGCCAGCAGGGAGACAGGGGTCGGGGAGCTGTTTTTT
CASRETGVGELFF
>TRBJ1-5|TRBV6-2/TRBV6-3|NA|many
TGTGCCAGCAGTTACGGCGGTCAGCCCCAGCATTTT
CASSYGGQPQHF
>TRBJ2-7|TRBV12-3/TRBV12-4|TRBD2|few
TGTGCCAGCAGTTTGGGACTAGGGGTCAGAAGCGTTTACGAGCAGTACTTC
CASSLGLGVRSVYEQYF
>TRBJ1-1|TRBV12-3/TRBV12-4|NA|few
TGTGCCAGCAGATTGCTAATGAACACTGAAGCTTTCTTT
CASRLLMNTEAFF
>TRBJ2-4|TRBV7-9|NA|many
TGTGCCAGCAGCTCCGGGACGCATCTAGCCAAAAACATTCAGTACTTC
CASSSGTHLAKNIQYF
>TRBJ2-1|TRBV7-3|TRBD1|NA
TGTGCCAGCAGCGGGGGGACAGGGTACAATGAGCAGTTCTTC
CASSGGTGYNEQFF
>TRBJ2-7|TRBV19|TRBD1|NA
TGTGCCAGTAGTCCGACAGGGGGCTCCAACGGGCAGTACTTC
CASSPTGGSNGQYF
>TRBJ2-6|TRBV12-3/TRBV12-4|NA|NA
TGTGCCAGCACCCCCAGGGTAGGGTCTGGGGCCAACGTCCTGACTTTC
CASTPRVGSGANVLTF